This entry lists 23 T cell receptor beta chains sequenced from one sample in a study of T cell responses to AZD1222 COVID-19 vaccine. TCRdb's table, derived via immunoSEQ multiplex PCR, lists solely in-frame clones and lacks some. The table lists 250,000 to 300,000 clones, almost 95% of them singletons. Sequencing used peripheral blood, obtained 28 days after the second AZD1222 dose. These receptors were taken from an adult who received the AZD1222 COVID-19 vaccine.

The chain employs TRBV29-1 and TRBJ1-1, with TRBD1 identical over 8 bases. The CDR3 extends over 14 amino acids. Germline V gives CDR1 SQVTM, CDR2 ANQGSEA. With V trimmed by 8 bases and J by 3 bases, 11 bases remained unmatched. CDR3 loop: CSSIGQGGDTEAFF. CDR3 sequence (DNA): TGCAGCTCTATCGGACAGGGAGGAGACACTGAAGCTTTCTTT.

The table lists this clone with a count of one. The V call is TRBV12-3 or TRBV12-4, the J call TRBJ2-2, with D possibly TRBD1 on 6 matching bases. Trimming left V 6 bases short and J 7 bases short, with 9 bases between. The CDR3 loop spans 12 amino acids. CDR3 DNA sequence: TGTGCCAGCAGAAGGGGGTTCGGGGAGCTGTTTTTT. It yields the protein CASRRGFGELFF.

This rearrangement joins TRBV5-1 to TRBJ2-6; D could derive from TRBD1 or TRBD2 (6 bases each). Germline values: CDR1 SGHRS, CDR2 YFSETQ. The CDR3 is 15 amino acids. The V and J ends lost 3 bases and 4 bases respectively, with 11 bases between them. CDR3 residues: CASSYPGAGANVLTF. In DNA form, the CDR3 reads TGCGCCAGCAGCTACCCGGGGGCAGGGGCCAACGTCCTGACTTTC. The variable domain in full, with the rest retrieved from reference TRBV5-1 and TRBJ2-6, is KAGVTQTPRYLIKTRGQQVTLSCSPISGHRSVSWYQQTPGQGLQFLFEYFSETQRNKGNFPGRFSGRQFSNSRSEMNVSTLELGDSALYLCASSYPGAGANVLTFGAGSRLTVL.

This clone has a handful of counts. The CDR3 loop reads CASTSPGTGWNSPLHF. The CDR3 region has the DNA TGTGCCAGCACCTCCCCCGGGACGGGCTGGAATTCACCCCTCCACTTT. The chain employs TRBV28 and TRBJ1-6; D possibly corresponds to TRBD1 (5 bases). V lost 7 bases and J 7 bases, leaving 20 bases between the germline ends. Germline V CDR1 and CDR2: MDHEN, SYDVKM. The length of the CDR3 is 16 residues.

The CDR3 here is CASSLTGGYTDTQYF. DNA for the CDR3: TGTGCCAGCAGCTTAACAGGGGGCTATACGGATACGCAGTATTTT. The chain links TRBV7-2 to TRBJ2-3; 9 bases line up with TRBD1. Trimming cost V 2 bases and J 6 bases; bases outside gene matches: 6. Germline V gene lookup returns CDR1 SGHTA and CDR2 FQGNSA. The CDR3 extends over 15 amino acids.

V usage is TRBV7-9 and J usage is TRBJ1-4; D uncertain. There are 12 residues in the CDR3. Germline CDR1 and CDR2: SEHNR and FQNEAQ (reference sequence). V was shortened by 4 bases and J by 7 bases, with 7 bases between the two germline ends. CDR3 protein: CASSSGPEKLFF. Written as DNA, the CDR3 is TGTGCCAGCAGCTCCGGCCCTGAAAAACTGTTTTTT.

The V and J genes are TRBV2 and TRBJ1-1; TRBD1 might be the D (5 bases). The CDR3 extends over 14 amino acids. Trimming cost V 3 bases and J 1 base, with 9 bases left between them. Germline values: CDR1 SNHLY, CDR2 FYNNEI. The CDR3 spells CASSDQGWNTEAFF. Here the CDR3 DNA reads TGTGCCAGCAGTGATCAGGGATGGAACACTGAAGCTTTCTTT. Supplemented by reference TRBV2 and TRBJ1-1, the full variable domain reads EPEVTQTPSHQVTQMGQEVILRCVPISNHLYFYWYRQILGQKVEFLVSFYNNEISEKSEIFDDQFSVERPDGSNFTLKIRSTKLEDSAMYFCASSDQGWNTEAFFGQGTRLTVV.

Concerning this clone itself: At the DNA level, this CDR3 is encoded by other sequences in the same sample as well. The chain carries TRBV7-9 and TRBJ2-7, with TRBD1 identical over 8 bases. Germline V gene lookup returns CDR1 SEHNR and CDR2 FQNEAQ (reference sequence). CDR3 size: 13 residues. Trimming cost V 5 bases and J 7 bases; bases outside gene matches: 7. This CDR3 is CASSLLTGGEQYF. The CDR3 region has the DNA TGTGCCAGCAGCCTCCTAACAGGGGGTGAGCAGTACTTC.

The CDR3 reads CASSIEQGNEQFF. The CDR3 bases are TGTGCCAGCAGCATAGAACAGGGTAATGAGCAGTTCTTC. J is TRBJ2-1 and V is TRBV7-2, with D perhaps TRBD1 (6 bases). Per the germline V gene, CDR1 is SGHTA and CDR2 is FQGNSA. The CDR3 length is 13 residues. The V end lost 5 bases, the J end lost 7 bases, and 12 bases lay between the germline ends.

The chain is built from TRBV6-5 and TRBJ2-3; no firm D call. The V end lost 11 bases, the J end lost 0 bases, and 3 bases lay between the germline ends. The germline gives CDR1 MNHEY, CDR2 SVGAGI. CDR3 length equals 10 residues. The CDR3 region has the DNA TGTGCCGTAAGCACAGATACGCAGTATTTT. This gives the protein CAVSTDTQYF.

The chain uses TRBV7-9 and TRBJ1-2; tentative D call: TRBD1 (6 bases). Between the trimmed V and J ends, which lost 1 base and 7 bases, there was a span of 10 bases. Per germline, CDR1 SEHNR and CDR2 FQNEAQ (reference sequence). The CDR3 is 13 residues long. This CDR3 reads CASSLVTGTGYTF. The CDR3 region has the DNA TGTGCCAGCAGCTTAGTTACAGGGACTGGCTACACCTTC.

Only one count was recorded for this clone. The chain's CDR3 is CASSLRRRGYYEQYF. As DNA, the CDR3 is TGTGCCAGCAGCTTACGTCGCAGGGGCTACTACGAGCAGTACTTC. J is TRBJ2-7 and V is TRBV13, with a possible D match to TRBD1 (6 bases). The germline V gene has CDR1 PRHDT and CDR2 FYEKMQ (reference sequence). The CDR3 has 15 amino acids. Trimming took 2 bases from V and 3 from J, leaving 14 bases between them.

The chain employs TRBV4-2 and TRBJ1-3; D gene unclear. This CDR3 has 16 amino acids. The V and J ends lost 0 bases and 2 bases respectively, with 11 bases between them. CDR1 is LGHNA and CDR2 is YNFKEQ in the germline V gene. The DNA for the CDR3 is TGTGCCAGCAGCCAAGATAGATCAGGTGCTGGAAACACCATATATTTT. The encoded protein is CASSQDRSGAGNTIYF.

This rearrangement joins TRBV28 to TRBJ1-6; D not resolved. The V gene lost 8 bases and the J gene lost 14 bases, with 16 bases spanning the gap. Germline CDR1 and CDR2: MDHEN and SYDVKM. This CDR3 has 12 amino acids. CDR3: CASRVPGRALHF. DNA for the CDR3: TGTGCCAGCCGTGTACCGGGAAGAGCCCTCCACTTT.

The J gene is TRBJ1-1, the V gene TRBV7-9; no definite D call. Germline lookup yields CDR1 SEHNR and CDR2 FQNEAQ (reference sequence). The germline V and J ends were trimmed by 5 bases and 0 bases, with 13 bases remaining between them. This CDR3 has 15 residues. CDR3 sequence: CASSTYSVLNTEAFF. In DNA form, the CDR3 reads TGTGCCAGCAGCACCTACAGTGTTCTGAACACTGAAGCTTTCTTT.

The V call is TRBV9, the J call TRBJ2-5; D call uncertain. Per the germline V gene, CDR1 is SGDLS and CDR2 is YYNGEE. This CDR3 has 14 residues. V lost 4 bases and J lost 1, with 11 bases in between. The CDR3 DNA reads as TGTGCCAGCAGCCCCCGGCGCTCCCAAGAGACCCAGTACTTC. Its translation is CASSPRRSQETQYF.

The chain recombines TRBV6-5 with TRBJ2-1, with 7 bases lining up with TRBD1. Germline values: CDR1 MNHEY, CDR2 SVGAGI. There are 14 residues in the CDR3. The trim removed 7 bases at V and 4 bases at J, leaving 7 bases unmatched. CDR3 region: CASTQGTVYNEQFF. The CDR3 DNA sequence: TGTGCCAGCACGCAGGGGACAGTTTACAATGAGCAGTTCTTC.

This chain joins TRBV7-9 and TRBJ1-2; perhaps TRBD1 as D (5 bases). The CDR3 extends over 15 amino acids. CDR1 SEHNR and CDR2 FQNEAQ come from the germline V gene (reference sequence). Trimming left V 1 base short and J 8 bases short, with 17 bases between. CDR3 amino acids: CASSLDLTVPLGYTF. The CDR3 DNA sequence: TGTGCCAGCAGCTTAGACCTGACAGTTCCCCTGGGCTACACCTTC.

This chain joins TRBV6-5 and TRBJ1-2; 8 nucleotides agree with TRBD1. This CDR3 region has 14 residues. V trimming: 4 bases; J trimming: 2 bases; junction bases outside the gene matches: 3. In germline, CDR1 is MNHEY, CDR2 SVGAGI. This CDR3 reads CASSSRDRNYGYTF. For the CDR3, the DNA is TGTGCCAGCAGTTCAAGGGACAGGAACTATGGCTACACCTTC.

The chain couples TRBV4-2 to TRBJ1-5; the match to TRBD1 covers 7 bases. The length of the CDR3 is 16 residues. Germline trimming cut 4 bases from V and 2 bases from J; bases unmatched to any gene: 8. From germline, CDR1 is LGHNA and CDR2 YNFKEQ. CDR3 protein: CASSRATGDGNQPQHF. The CDR3 region has the DNA TGTGCCAGCAGCCGAGCAACAGGGGACGGCAATCAGCCCCAGCATTTT.

Details on this clone: Other DNA sequences of this sample code for an identical CDR3. This chain connects TRBV6-5 to TRBJ2-2; 8 bases map to TRBD1. Trimming at V came to 4 bases and at J to 2 bases, leaving 3 bases not matched to a gene. The CDR3 totals 15 residues. Germline-derived CDR1 and CDR2 are MNHEY and SVGAGI. DNA for the CDR3: TGTGCCAGCAGTTCCCAGGGGGCCAACACCGGGGAGCTGTTTTTT. It specifies CASSSQGANTGELFF.

This rearrangement joins TRBV18 to TRBJ2-7; D unresolved. The CDR3 loop spans 11 amino acids. Deletions cut 2 bases from V and 5 bases from J, with 4 bases between. Looked up from germline, CDR1 is KGHSH and CDR2 is LQKENI. CDR3: CASSPNDEQYF. The CDR3 DNA is TGTGCCAGCTCACCAAACGACGAGCAGTACTTC.

This chain joins TRBV2 and TRBJ1-2, with D tentatively TRBD1 (6 bases). The CDR3 length is 13 residues. Trimming shortened V by 8 bases and J by 7 bases, and 17 bases separated the two germline ends. CDR1 is SNHLY and CDR2 is FYNNEI in the germline V gene. CDR3 sequence (DNA): TGTGCCAGCGGCTCCGAGGGGGGGGCTGGCTACACCTTC. This sequence encodes CASGSEGGAGYTF.